A selection of T cell receptor beta chains follows, all from one sample in a study of blood T cell repertoires in COVID-19. Some clones are missing from TCRdb's copy, which holds only in-frame ones; the method was immunoSEQ multiplex PCR. The table includes approximately 210,000 clones, about 76% detected once. The sample taken for sequencing was PBMCs or T cells enriched from blood (not recorded which). The receptors stem from a woman aged 45-59 years with acute COVID-19. Each CDR3 is given with its conserved first and last residue. D genes are given only for firm matches. Clone size is shown for a subset of rows, as once, few, many or a class of expanded clone.

>TRBJ2-5|TRBV25-1|.|few
CASSPLSGTQYF
TGTGCCAGCAGCCCTCTATCGGGGACCCAGTACTTC
>TRBJ2-1|TRBV24-1|TRBD1|.
CATSDLRRDRLYNEQFF
TGTGCCACCAGTGATTTACGCCGGGACAGACTTTACAATGAGCAGTTCTTC
>TRBJ2-7|TRBV19|TRBD2|once
CASSVGEGYEQYF
TGTGCCAGTAGTGTAGGGGAGGGATACGAGCAGTACTTC
>TRBJ1-2|TRBV29-1|.|.
CSVVAQGGYGYTF
TGCAGCGTTGTTGCTCAGGGTGGGTATGGCTACACCTTC
>TRBJ1-6|TRBV30|.|.
CAWRQGSYSPLHF
TGTGCCTGGAGGCAGGGTTCCTATTCACCCCTCCACTTT
>TRBJ1-2|TRBV24-1|.|.
CATSDFENYGYTF
TGTGCCACCAGTGATTTTGAGAACTATGGCTACACCTTC
>TRBJ2-7|TRBV28|.|few
CASSLGGVRSSYEQYF
TGTGCCAGCAGTTTGGGGGGAGTCAGGAGCTCCTACGAGCAGTACTTC
>TRBJ2-7|TRBV5-1|.|.
CASSLVYGDYEQYF
TGCGCCAGCAGCTTGGTATACGGGGACTACGAGCAGTACTTC
>TRBJ2-3|TRBV9|.|.
CASHYPRATQYF
TGTGCCAGCCACTACCCCCGCGCTACGCAGTATTTT
>TRBJ2-1|TRBV14|.|.
CASSQQGFYNEQFF
TGTGCCAGCAGCCAACAGGGGTTTTACAATGAGCAGTTCTTC
>TRBJ2-7|TRBV3-1/TRBV3-2|.|once
CASSQLRVGEPYF
TGTGCCAGCAGCCAACTCCGAGTTGGAGAGCCGTACTTC
>TRBJ2-7|TRBV6-2/TRBV6-3|TRBD1|.
CASSYTKGQGSPYEQYF
TGTGCCAGCAGTTACACCAAGGGACAGGGGAGTCCCTACGAGCAGTACTTC
>TRBJ2-5|TRBV15|TRBD1|.
CATSRDRGQEETQYF
TGTGCCACCAGCAGAGATCGGGGACAGGAAGAGACCCAGTACTTC
>TRBJ1-2|TRBV7-8|TRBD1|.
CASSPDRANYGYTF
TGTGCCAGCAGCCCCGACAGGGCTAACTATGGCTACACCTTC
>TRBJ2-5|TRBV4-3|TRBD2|.
CASSQELAGGPRETQYF
TGCGCCAGCAGCCAAGAGCTAGCGGGGGGCCCGCGAGAGACCCAGTACTTC
>TRBJ2-4|TRBV4-3|TRBD2|once
CASSQDAFSGSTNIQYF
TGCGCCAGCAGCCAAGATGCTTTTAGCGGGAGCACGAACATTCAGTACTTC
>TRBJ2-7|TRBV11-2|TRBD1|.
CASSFKTGQASSYEQYF
TGTGCCAGCAGCTTCAAAACCGGACAGGCTAGCTCCTACGAGCAGTACTTC
>TRBJ1-5|TRBV5-8|.|few
CASSLGVEGVSNQPQHF
TGTGCCAGCAGCTTGGGGGTTGAGGGTGTAAGCAATCAGCCCCAGCATTTT
>TRBJ2-1|TRBV6-2/TRBV6-3|.|.
CASSSRPYSSYNEQFF
TGTGCCAGCAGTTCCCGTCCCTACAGCTCCTACAATGAGCAGTTCTTC
>TRBJ2-7|TRBV4-3|TRBD1|.
CASSQDGQGASYEQYF
TGCGCCAGCAGCCAAGACGGACAGGGGGCTTCCTACGAGCAGTACTTC
>TRBJ2-1|TRBV5-1|.|once
CASSFSGQTGEQFF
TGCGCCAGCAGCTTCAGCGGTCAAACTGGTGAGCAGTTCTTC
>TRBJ2-7|TRBV2|TRBD2|.
CASSEITPTTSGRYYYEQYF
TGTGCCAGCAGTGAAATCACACCAACAACTAGCGGGAGGTACTACTACGAGCAGTACTTC
>TRBJ1-1|TRBV19|.|.
CASRRHSEQNTEAFF
TGTGCCAGTAGGCGGCACTCGGAACAGAACACTGAAGCTTTCTTT
>TRBJ2-1|TRBV7-8|.|.
CATISKRGAGGDTSYNEQFF
TGTGCCACGATTTCAAAGAGAGGGGCAGGAGGGGATACCTCCTACAATGAGCAGTTCTTC
>TRBJ1-1|TRBV11-1|TRBD1|.
CASSSRRTGWFAFF
TGTGCCAGCAGCTCGCGTAGGACAGGCTGGTTCGCTTTCTTT
>TRBJ2-2|TRBV7-6|.|once
CASSPHTGTLTGELFF
TGTGCCAGCAGCCCCCATACAGGAACGCTCACCGGGGAGCTGTTTTTT
>TRBJ1-2|TRBV10-3|.|once
CAISESTAESYTF
TGTGCCATCAGTGAGTCAACAGCTGAGAGCTACACCTTC
>TRBJ2-1|TRBV28|.|.
CASRGGGLGNEQFF
TGTGCCAGCAGAGGGGGGGGGCTCGGGAATGAGCAGTTCTTC
>TRBJ1-4|TRBV15|TRBD1|.
CATSRVTTGTLNEKLFF
TGTGCCACCAGCAGAGTTACGACAGGGACCCTAAATGAAAAACTGTTTTTT
>TRBJ1-2|TRBV27|TRBD1|once
CASSSNRGGSNYGYTF
TGTGCCAGCAGTTCTAACAGGGGGGGCTCCAACTATGGCTACACCTTC
>TRBJ2-7|TRBV7-2|TRBD2|.
CASSLGAGANSYEQYF
TGTGCCAGCAGCTTAGGAGCGGGAGCTAATTCCTACGAGCAGTACTTC
>TRBJ2-1|TRBV29-1|.|.
CSVNTGTGIEREVTQFF
TGCAGCGTTAACACCGGGACAGGGATAGAGCGGGAGGTGACGCAGTTCTTC
>TRBJ1-5|TRBV6-1|TRBD1|.
CASSGRQQGSNQPQHF
TGTGCCAGCAGTGGGCGACAACAGGGGAGCAATCAGCCCCAGCATTTT
>TRBJ1-2|TRBV3-1/TRBV3-2|.|.
CASSQAGGANYGYTF
TGTGCCAGCAGCCAAGCGGGGGGCGCGAACTATGGCTACACCTTC
>TRBJ1-1|TRBV7-2|TRBD1|.
CASSARQGRTEAFF
TGTGCCAGCAGCGCTCGACAGGGAAGGACTGAAGCTTTCTTT
>TRBJ2-2|TRBV7-2|.|.
CASSLGQTGELFF
TGTGCCAGCAGCTTAGGCCAGACCGGGGAGCTGTTTTTT
>TRBJ2-3|TRBV4-3|TRBD2|.
CASSRQRGGTDTQYF
TGCGCCAGCAGCCGTCAGCGGGGGGGCACCGATACGCAGTATTTT
>TRBJ1-5|TRBV6-1|TRBD1|.
CASSDRGTVNQPQHF
TGTGCCAGCAGTGACAGGGGGACAGTTAATCAGCCCCAGCATTTT
>TRBJ2-7|TRBV24-1|.|.
CATSDLGGQLRFTYEQYF
TGTGCCACCAGTGATTTGGGGGGCCAGTTAAGGTTCACCTACGAGCAGTACTTC
>TRBJ1-2|TRBV12-5|.|.
CASGLQLREGYTF
TGTGCTAGTGGTTTACAATTGAGGGAAGGCTACACCTTC
>TRBJ1-2|TRBV10-3|TRBD1|.
CAISGQGASYTF
TGTGCCATCAGTGGTCAGGGGGCTAGCTACACCTTC
>TRBJ1-5|TRBV28|.|.
CASKQGGQPQHF
TGTGCCAGCAAGCAGGGAGGGCAGCCCCAGCATTTT
>TRBJ1-4|TRBV5-6|.|.
CASSMNFNEKLFF
TGTGCCAGCAGCATGAACTTTAATGAAAAACTGTTTTTT
>TRBJ2-1|TRBV5-1|.|.
CATTRGDTEANEQFF
TGCGCCACCACCCGCGGGGATACGGAGGCCAATGAGCAGTTCTTC
>TRBJ1-5|TRBV3-1/TRBV3-2|.|.
CASSPPDLRVVQPQHF
TGTGCCAGCAGCCCGCCGGACTTAAGGGTTGTTCAGCCCCAGCATTTT
>TRBJ1-1|TRBV3-1/TRBV3-2|TRBD1|.
CASSLGQVLNTEAFF
TGTGCCAGCAGCCTCGGACAGGTTTTGAACACTGAAGCTTTCTTT
>TRBJ1-5|TRBV28|TRBD1|.
CASSPKRSTGGQPQHF
TGTGCCAGCAGTCCAAAGCGCTCGACAGGGGGACAGCCCCAGCATTTT
>TRBJ1-1|TRBV5-7|.|.
CASSPLLSTEAFF
TGTGCCAGCAGCCCCCTATTGAGCACTGAAGCTTTCTTT
>TRBJ1-1|TRBV3-1/TRBV3-2|TRBD1|.
CASSRTGANTEAFF
TGTGCCAGCAGCCGTACAGGGGCGAACACTGAAGCTTTCTTT
>TRBJ1-2|TRBV4-2|.|.
CASSQATPGGYTF
TGTGCCAGCAGCCAAGCCACCCCGGGGGGCTACACCTTC
>TRBJ2-1|TRBV5-5|.|.
CASSSHDSSYNEQFF
TGTGCCAGCAGCTCACATGACTCTAGCTACAATGAGCAGTTCTTC
>TRBJ1-5|TRBV3-1/TRBV3-2|TRBD1|.
CASSQQGASNQPQHF
TGTGCCAGCAGCCAACAGGGGGCAAGCAATCAGCCCCAGCATTTT